This T cell receptor (beta chain) comes out of a study of identical twins. V was cut by 2 bases and J by 4 bases, with 9 bases left in between. CDR1 and CDR2 from the germline V gene are SGHNT and YYREEE (reference sequence). The CDR3 length is 14 residues. TCRdb fed the 5' RACE reads into MiXCR, producing one record per CDR3 protein. There are roughly 720,000 distinct CDR3 sequences in the sample; 15% to 20% occur only once, and approximately 14% lies in the top ten. The same data also contributed to another study, on T cells expressing NK-cell markers. That paper states: A few donors' CD3+CD56-NKG2C+ cells were dominated by the same clonotypes.

The sample consisted of PBMCs. The TCR originated in a woman aged 18-35 years in good health. V is TRBV5-4 and J is TRBJ2-2, with no clear D. The CDR3 DNA reads as TGTGCCAGCAGCTTTCAATGGGGCACCGGGGAGCTGTTTTTT. It yields the protein CASSFQWGTGELFF.